Listed below are T cell receptor beta chains from one sample, sequenced in a study of T cell changes during pregnancy in multiple sclerosis. TCRdb's copy holds only in-frame clones and misses some; the assay was immunoSEQ multiplex PCR. The sample shows 25,000 to 30,000 clones, approximately 89% of them seen only once. This material consisted of CD8+ T cells from peripheral blood mononuclear cells, taken after pregnancy. The source of these receptors is a female donor with multiple sclerosis, enrolled in a pregnancy study. Both conserved end residues are part of each CDR3. The D gene is left open where the match is weak. Not all rows give a size; the values are once, few, many and, for expanded clones, a class.

clone_size: .
v_call: TRBV4-1
d_call: .
j_call: TRBJ1-2
cdr3_aa: CASRQDEGAAYGYTF
cdr3_nt: TGCGCCAGCAGACAAGATGAAGGGGCCGCCTATGGCTACACCTTC

clone_size: .
v_call: TRBV18
d_call: .
j_call: TRBJ2-1
cdr3_aa: CASSPWQAGNSYNEQFF
cdr3_nt: TGTGCCAGCTCACCATGGCAAGCGGGTAACTCCTACAATGAGCAGTTCTTC

clone_size: few
v_call: TRBV2
d_call: TRBD2
j_call: TRBJ2-7
cdr3_aa: CASSSRGTIYEQYF
cdr3_nt: TGTGCCAGCAGTAGTCGGGGGACTATCTACGAGCAGTACTTC

clone_size: .
v_call: TRBV4-2
d_call: TRBD2
j_call: TRBJ2-3
cdr3_aa: CASSRRMAGDVDTQYF
cdr3_nt: TGTGCCAGCAGCCGAAGGATGGCGGGAGATGTAGATACGCAGTATTTT

clone_size: medium-sized
v_call: TRBV19
d_call: TRBD2
j_call: TRBJ2-1
cdr3_aa: CASSIITSGKNEQFF
cdr3_nt: TGTGCCAGTAGTATAATAACTAGCGGGAAAAATGAGCAGTTCTTC

clone_size: .
v_call: TRBV6-1
d_call: TRBD2
j_call: TRBJ2-3
cdr3_aa: CASSSGRATDTQYF
cdr3_nt: TGTGCCAGCAGTAGCGGGAGGGCCACAGATACGCAGTATTTT

clone_size: .
v_call: TRBV7-9
d_call: .
j_call: TRBJ2-1
cdr3_aa: CASSPRVNEQFF
cdr3_nt: TGTGCCAGCAGCCCCCGGGTGAATGAGCAGTTCTTC

clone_size: .
v_call: TRBV27
d_call: TRBD2
j_call: TRBJ2-7
cdr3_aa: CASSLGLAAYEQYF
cdr3_nt: TGTGCCAGCAGTCTGGGACTAGCGGCCTACGAGCAGTACTTC

clone_size: .
v_call: TRBV4-1
d_call: .
j_call: TRBJ2-7
cdr3_aa: CASSQDFSSRTYEQYF
cdr3_nt: TGCGCCAGCAGCCAAGATTTTAGTAGCAGAACCTACGAGCAGTACTTC

clone_size: .
v_call: TRBV7-9
d_call: TRBD1
j_call: TRBJ2-5
cdr3_aa: CASSLVVDRGGETQYF
cdr3_nt: TGTGCCAGCAGCTTAGTGGTCGACAGGGGGGGAGAGACCCAGTACTTC

clone_size: .
v_call: TRBV19
d_call: TRBD1
j_call: TRBJ1-2
cdr3_aa: CASSTRPGQGNYGYTF
cdr3_nt: TGTGCCAGTAGTACTCGGCCGGGACAGGGGAACTATGGCTACACCTTC

clone_size: .
v_call: TRBV6-5
d_call: TRBD2
j_call: TRBJ2-1
cdr3_aa: CASSYSSGSSYNEQFF
cdr3_nt: TGTGCCAGCAGTTACTCGAGCGGGAGTTCCTACAATGAGCAGTTCTTC

clone_size: few
v_call: TRBV11-2
d_call: TRBD2
j_call: TRBJ2-7
cdr3_aa: CASSLETSGRANEQYF
cdr3_nt: TGTGCCAGCAGCTTAGAGACTAGCGGGAGGGCAAACGAGCAGTACTTC

clone_size: .
v_call: TRBV7-8
d_call: TRBD2
j_call: TRBJ2-1
cdr3_aa: CASSRLAGVYNEQFF
cdr3_nt: TGTGCCAGCAGCAGATTAGCGGGAGTGTACAATGAGCAGTTCTTC

clone_size: .
v_call: TRBV13
d_call: .
j_call: TRBJ2-5
cdr3_aa: CASSLESDRGTQYF
cdr3_nt: TGTGCCAGCAGCTTAGAGAGCGACCGAGGGACCCAGTACTTC

clone_size: .
v_call: TRBV9
d_call: TRBD2
j_call: TRBJ2-3
cdr3_aa: CASSEGLAGVDTQYF
cdr3_nt: TGTGCCAGCAGCGAGGGGCTAGCGGGAGTTGATACGCAGTATTTT

clone_size: .
v_call: TRBV4-3
d_call: .
j_call: TRBJ2-7
cdr3_aa: CASSQDRVGAYEQYF
cdr3_nt: TGCGCCAGCAGCCAAGATCGAGTAGGGGCCTACGAGCAGTACTTC

clone_size: .
v_call: TRBV27
d_call: .
j_call: TRBJ1-1
cdr3_aa: CASSSLTGLNTEAFF
cdr3_nt: TGTGCCAGCAGTTCTCTAACAGGCCTAAACACTGAAGCTTTCTTT

clone_size: once
v_call: TRBV10-3
d_call: .
j_call: TRBJ1-1
cdr3_aa: CAIRPLPGAAGGTEAFF
cdr3_nt: TGTGCCATCCGACCCCTTCCAGGGGCCGCCGGGGGGACTGAAGCTTTCTTT

clone_size: .
v_call: TRBV27
d_call: .
j_call: TRBJ1-1
cdr3_aa: CASREWTAPMNTEAFF
cdr3_nt: TGTGCCAGCAGGGAATGGACAGCTCCTATGAACACTGAAGCTTTCTTT

clone_size: .
v_call: TRBV7-9
d_call: .
j_call: TRBJ2-5
cdr3_aa: CASSSALGVTETQYF
cdr3_nt: TGTGCCAGCAGCTCAGCTCTGGGAGTCACAGAGACCCAGTACTTC

clone_size: .
v_call: TRBV10-3
d_call: .
j_call: TRBJ2-7
cdr3_aa: CAISDPLAYEQYF
cdr3_nt: TGTGCCATCAGTGATCCACTAGCCTACGAGCAGTACTTC

clone_size: .
v_call: TRBV19
d_call: TRBD2
j_call: TRBJ2-3
cdr3_aa: CASSTTRLADSTDTQYF
cdr3_nt: TGTGCCAGTAGTACCACTCGACTAGCGGATAGCACAGATACGCAGTATTTT

clone_size: .
v_call: TRBV6-4
d_call: .
j_call: TRBJ2-3
cdr3_aa: CASSEISSTDTQYF
cdr3_nt: TGTGCCAGCAGTGAGATCAGTTCTACAGATACGCAGTATTTT

clone_size: .
v_call: TRBV27
d_call: TRBD2
j_call: TRBJ2-7
cdr3_aa: CASSFNREGLEQYF
cdr3_nt: TGTGCCAGCAGTTTCAATCGGGAGGGCCTCGAGCAGTACTTC

clone_size: .
v_call: TRBV7-9
d_call: TRBD2
j_call: TRBJ2-7
cdr3_aa: CASSQRESPYEQYF
cdr3_nt: TGTGCCAGCAGCCAGCGGGAGAGTCCTTACGAGCAGTACTTC

clone_size: once
v_call: TRBV30
d_call: .
j_call: TRBJ2-7
cdr3_aa: CAWSYPPTGTYEQYF
cdr3_nt: TGTGCCTGGAGTTATCCGCCTACAGGGACCTACGAGCAGTACTTC

clone_size: .
v_call: TRBV19
d_call: .
j_call: TRBJ1-5
cdr3_aa: CASSIPEDSNQPQHF
cdr3_nt: TGTGCCAGTAGTATCCCAGAGGATAGCAATCAGCCCCAGCATTTT

clone_size: .
v_call: TRBV7-9
d_call: TRBD1
j_call: TRBJ1-1
cdr3_aa: CASRAWQGDTEAFF
cdr3_nt: TGTGCCAGCAGGGCTTGGCAGGGGGACACTGAAGCTTTCTTT

clone_size: .
v_call: TRBV27
d_call: TRBD2
j_call: TRBJ2-1
cdr3_aa: CASSQIAGEGGNEQFF
cdr3_nt: TGTGCCAGCAGCCAAATAGCGGGAGAAGGAGGCAATGAGCAGTTCTTC

clone_size: .
v_call: TRBV30
d_call: TRBD2
j_call: TRBJ2-3
cdr3_aa: CAWSGLAELTDTQYF
cdr3_nt: TGTGCCTGGAGCGGACTAGCGGAGCTCACAGATACGCAGTATTTT

clone_size: once
v_call: TRBV16
d_call: TRBD2
j_call: TRBJ2-1
cdr3_aa: CASSPLAGGTNEQFF
cdr3_nt: TGTGCCAGCAGCCCCTTAGCGGGAGGGACCAATGAGCAGTTCTTC

clone_size: .
v_call: TRBV11-3
d_call: .
j_call: TRBJ2-7
cdr3_aa: CASSSGVGDEQYF
cdr3_nt: TGTGCCAGCAGCTCCGGAGTAGGTGACGAGCAGTACTTC

clone_size: .
v_call: TRBV15
d_call: .
j_call: TRBJ1-5
cdr3_aa: CATRGGNQPQHF
cdr3_nt: TGTGCCACTCGGGGAGGGAACCAGCCCCAGCATTTT

clone_size: .
v_call: TRBV19
d_call: TRBD2
j_call: TRBJ2-1
cdr3_aa: CASSWRENLADEQFF
cdr3_nt: TGTGCCAGTAGTTGGCGGGAGAATCTTGCTGATGAGCAGTTCTTC

clone_size: .
v_call: TRBV5-1
d_call: TRBD1
j_call: TRBJ1-1
cdr3_aa: CASRLTGDTEAFF
cdr3_nt: TGCGCCAGCAGATTAACAGGGGACACTGAAGCTTTCTTT

clone_size: .
v_call: TRBV2
d_call: .
j_call: TRBJ2-3
cdr3_aa: CASSYAVYRELDTQYF
cdr3_nt: TGTGCCAGCAGTTACGCCGTATACAGGGAGTTAGATACGCAGTATTTT

clone_size: .
v_call: TRBV28
d_call: TRBD1
j_call: TRBJ1-1
cdr3_aa: CASKQGDKVHTEAFF
cdr3_nt: TGTGCCAGCAAACAGGGGGATAAGGTGCACACTGAAGCTTTCTTT

clone_size: .
v_call: TRBV28
d_call: .
j_call: TRBJ1-1
cdr3_aa: CASSLPRQVAEAFF
cdr3_nt: TGTGCCAGCAGCCTCCCCCGACAAGTCGCTGAAGCTTTCTTT

clone_size: .
v_call: TRBV29-1
d_call: .
j_call: TRBJ2-7
cdr3_aa: CSVEGLGDSSYEQYF
cdr3_nt: TGCAGCGTTGAAGGCCTGGGGGACTCCTCCTACGAGCAGTACTTC

clone_size: .
v_call: TRBV6-5
d_call: TRBD1
j_call: TRBJ1-1
cdr3_aa: CASSYRGQVASTEAFF
cdr3_nt: TGTGCCAGCAGTTACAGGGGACAGGTCGCGAGCACTGAAGCTTTCTTT

clone_size: once
v_call: TRBV28
d_call: TRBD1
j_call: TRBJ1-1
cdr3_aa: CASSLWTGVNTEAFF
cdr3_nt: TGTGCCAGCAGTTTATGGACAGGGGTGAACACTGAAGCTTTCTTT

clone_size: many
v_call: TRBV27
d_call: TRBD2
j_call: TRBJ2-1
cdr3_aa: CASSLEAGFYNEQFF
cdr3_nt: TGTGCCAGCAGTTTAGAAGCGGGATTCTACAATGAGCAGTTCTTC

clone_size: .
v_call: TRBV6-5
d_call: TRBD1
j_call: TRBJ1-6
cdr3_aa: CASSSTGQGGSPLHF
cdr3_nt: TGTGCCAGCAGTTCCACGGGACAGGGAGGCTCACCCCTCCACTTT